This entry lists 5 T cell receptor beta chains sequenced from one sample in a study of blood T cell repertoires in COVID-19. The protocol was immunoSEQ multiplex PCR, while the TCRdb copy is restricted to in-frame clones and leaves out a portion. The table has about 170,000 clones, approximately 91% seen once. The sequenced material came from peripheral blood. The receptors derive from a man younger than 35 with COVID-19, enrolled during active disease.

V usage is TRBV28 and J usage is TRBJ2-2; the match to TRBD2 covers 9 bases. The V gene end was trimmed by 0 bases and the J gene end by 6 bases; junction bases not matched to a gene: 20. Per the germline V gene, CDR1 is MDHEN and CDR2 is SYDVKM. This CDR3 contains 21 residues. CDR3 amino acids: CASSLWLFIHRGGRAPGELFF. The CDR3 bases are TGTGCCAGCAGTTTATGGCTCTTTATTCATCGGGGCGGGAGGGCCCCCGGGGAGCTGTTTTTT. Full variable domain (remainder filled in from reference TRBV28 and TRBJ2-2): DVKVTQSSRYLVKRTGEKVFLECVQDMDHENMFWYRQDPGLGLRLIYFSYDVKMKEKGDIPEGYSVSREKKERFSLILESASTNQTSMYLCASSLWLFIHRGGRAPGELFFGEGSRLTVL.

The chain combines TRBV9 with TRBJ1-4; D is ambiguous. Trimming took off 4 bases at V and 4 bases at J, with 14 bases between the two ends. Looked up from germline, CDR1 is SGDLS and CDR2 is YYNGEE. The CDR3 contains 15 residues. For the CDR3, the DNA is TGTGCCAGCAGCCCAGTCGGAGGTCTTAATGAAAAACTGTTTTTT. It yields the protein CASSPVGGLNEKLFF.

This clone came up once. The V call is TRBV7-7, the J call TRBJ2-5; D might be TRBD2 (5 bases). Looked up from germline, CDR1 is SSHAT and CDR2 is FNYEAQ (reference sequence). The CDR3 loop spans 15 amino acids. Trimming left V 1 base short and J 2 bases short, with 11 bases between. The CDR3 DNA reads TGTGCCAGCAGCTTAGGGGCCGGGAAACAAGAGACCCAGTACTTC. Its translation: CASSLGAGKQETQYF.

This chain connects TRBV30 to TRBJ2-7, with 11 nucleotides matching TRBD1. The junction had 3 bases not matched to a gene; V was cut back by 3 bases and J by 5 bases. This CDR3 is built from 13 residues. The germline V gene has CDR1 GTSNPN and CDR2 SVGIG (reference sequence). Here the CDR3 DNA reads TGTGCCTGGAGGGGACAGGGGGTCCACGAGCAGTACTTC. Amino acids: CAWRGQGVHEQYF. Supplemented by reference TRBV30 and TRBJ2-7, the full variable domain reads SQTIHQWPATLVQPVGSPLSLECTVEGTSNPNLYWYRQAAGRGLQLLFYSVGIGQISSEVPQNLSASRPQDRQFILSSKKLLLSDSGFYLCAWRGQGVHEQYFGPGTRLTVT.

The V gene is TRBV6-6, the J gene TRBJ2-1; D unresolved. Trimming pared 2 bases from V and 5 bases from J, leaving 4 bases between. CDR1 is MNHNY and CDR2 is SVGAGI in the germline V gene (reference sequence). This CDR3 has 12 amino acids. CDR3 residues: CASSYPNNEQFF. Here the CDR3 DNA reads TGTGCCAGCAGTTACCCCAACAATGAGCAGTTCTTC.